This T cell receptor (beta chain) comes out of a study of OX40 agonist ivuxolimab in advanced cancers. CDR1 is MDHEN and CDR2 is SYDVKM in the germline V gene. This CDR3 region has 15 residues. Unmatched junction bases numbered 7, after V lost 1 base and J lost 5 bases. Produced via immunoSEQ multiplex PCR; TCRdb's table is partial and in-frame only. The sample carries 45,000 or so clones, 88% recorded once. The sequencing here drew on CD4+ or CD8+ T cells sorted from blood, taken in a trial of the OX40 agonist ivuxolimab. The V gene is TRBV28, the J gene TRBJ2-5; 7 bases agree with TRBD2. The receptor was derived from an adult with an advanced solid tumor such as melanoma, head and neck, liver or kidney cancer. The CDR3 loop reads CASSLLRGSVETQYF. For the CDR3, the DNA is TGTGCCAGCAGTTTATTACGCGGGAGCGTGGAGACCCAGTACTTC.